This TCR beta chain is from a study of cytomegalovirus exposure and HLA in healthy donors. Turning to the study itself: The Caucasian-associated ancestry cluster held roughly 84% of more than 350 genotyped donors. Study observations and caveats: It was approximately 150 TCR beta chains that were listed as cytomegalovirus-associated.

Notes on this clone: Its antigen is not known.

PCR amplification relied on 60 Vbeta primers (plus 13 Jbeta primers). Libraries were prepared by immunoSEQ multiplex PCR; TCRdb keeps only in-frame clonotypes and omits some of them. The sample gives around 150,000 clones, roughly 80% of which show up once; about 7.7% is in the top ten. The germline V gene has CDR1 MNHNS and CDR2 SASEGT. The V segment lost 6 bases and the J segment 7 bases; nucleotides outside the gene matches: 6. The length of the CDR3 is 13 residues. The rearrangement uses TRBV6-1 and TRBJ1-2, with 9 bases aligning to TRBD1. This receptor was identified in a woman aged 40 to 50 in good health and CMV-seropositive. Sample: PBMCs. The CDR3 sequence: CASSLDRGSGYTF. The CDR3 nucleotides read TGTGCCAGCAGCTTGGACAGGGGCAGTGGCTACACCTTC.